This record covers a single T cell receptor (beta chain). Its antigen is not known. This sample was included in a study of naive and memory T cell subsets. Study-wide points: In naive cells, over 90% of TCR sequences were seen only once.

The V end lost 6 bases, the J end lost 11 bases, and 18 bases lay between the germline ends. The CDR3 runs 13 residues. The germline gives CDR1 SGHRS, CDR2 YFSETQ. Two oligonucleotides, mixed equimolar, formed the beta constant-region primer covering TRBC1 and TRBC2. Nested alpha and beta constant-region primers with the SP2 primer drove four PCR rounds on ligated cDNA. TCRdb ran MiXCR on the UMI-ligation and nested PCR reads and lists one entry per CDR3 protein. This sample has roughly 130,000 distinct CDR3 sequences, with around 35% found just once. The material sequenced was central memory CD4+ T cells from blood. The sequence derives from a human donor in good health. The V gene is TRBV5-1, the J gene TRBJ2-1; D is perhaps TRBD1 or TRBD2 (6 bases each). The DNA of the CDR3 is TGCGCCAGCACCAGGGGCGGGGAACGTCAGCAGTTCTTC. It is translated as CASTRGGERQQFF.